This T cell receptor (beta chain) is drawn from a study of blood T cells in healthy people across ages. A second PCR, run for roughly 7 to 12 cycles, used a sample-barcoded 5' primer plus a J-beta primer mix. TCRdb reprocessed the 5' RACE reads via MiXCR and lists one record per CDR3 protein. This table has 550,000 to 750,000 distinct CDR3 sequences, 21% appearing once. The V end lost 0 bases, the J end lost 12 bases, and 10 bases lay between the germline ends. This CDR3 has 12 amino acids. Germline CDR1 is SGDLS and CDR2 is YYNGEE. The donors, all healthy, were Caucasians living in Russia, aged 6 to 90. This clonotype occurred a few times.

The clonotype comes from a man between 65 and 85 years old in good health. The J gene is TRBJ2-4, the V gene TRBV9; D is ambiguous. The sample comprised blood. The CDR3 nucleotides read TGTGCCAGCAGCGTAGCAGAAGGGAATCAGTACTTC. Translation: CASSVAEGNQYF. Using reference TRBV9 and TRBJ2-4 for the parts outside the CDR3, the full variable domain is DSGVTQTPKHLITATGQRVTLRCSPRSGDLSVYWYQQSLDQGLQFLIQYYNGEERAKGNILERFSAQQFPDLHSELNLSSLELGDSALYFCASSVAEGNQYFGAGTRLSVL.